One TCR beta chain is described in this entry. Its antigen is undetermined. These data come from a study of T cells after yellow fever vaccination. The wider study: Low-cell-number fractions underwent preparation using SMART-Seq v4 Ultra Low Input.

MiXCR was run by TCRdb on the 5' RACE reads, yielding one entry per CDR3 protein. The table includes under 200,000 distinct CDR3 sequences, about 10% detected once. This CDR3 has 16 residues. Germline loops: CDR1 SEHNR, CDR2 FQNEAQ (reference sequence). After removal of 1 base from V and 1 base from J, the junction contained 4 bases not matched to a gene. Study outcomes and limitations: Most clones from primary vaccination resurfaced after the booster (96% CD4, 70% to 90% CD8). Peak timing came faster in the weaker secondary response, day 5 versus 15. Researchers noted that a small share of clonotypes showed up in both CD4 and CD8 compartments.

The V and J genes are TRBV7-9 and TRBJ1-1, with 9 bases matching TRBD1. This specimen consisted of CD8+ T cells sorted from PBMCs, obtained 15 days after the yellow fever booster vaccination. The sequence was collected from a man in his late teens or twenties who received the YFV17D yellow fever vaccine. As DNA, the CDR3 is TGTGCCAGCAGCTTAGTTCCGGGACAGGGGAACACTGAAGCTTTCTTT. Its protein is CASSLVPGQGNTEAFF.